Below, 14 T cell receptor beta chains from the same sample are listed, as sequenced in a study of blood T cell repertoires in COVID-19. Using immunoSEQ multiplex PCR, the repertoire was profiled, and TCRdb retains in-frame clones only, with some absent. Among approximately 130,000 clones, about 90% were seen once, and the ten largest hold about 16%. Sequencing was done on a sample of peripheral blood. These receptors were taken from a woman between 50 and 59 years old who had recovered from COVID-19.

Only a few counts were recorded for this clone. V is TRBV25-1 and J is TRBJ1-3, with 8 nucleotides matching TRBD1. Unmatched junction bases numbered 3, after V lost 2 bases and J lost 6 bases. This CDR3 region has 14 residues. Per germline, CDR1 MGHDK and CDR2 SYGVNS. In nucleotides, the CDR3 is TGTGCCAGCAGTGAAGGGACAGGCACAAACACCATATATTTT. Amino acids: CASSEGTGTNTIYF.

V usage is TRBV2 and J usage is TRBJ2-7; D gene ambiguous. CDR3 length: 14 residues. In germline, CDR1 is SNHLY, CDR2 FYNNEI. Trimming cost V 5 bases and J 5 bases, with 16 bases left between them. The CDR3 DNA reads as TGTGCCAGCAGTCTAAATTGGTCGCAAAACGAGCAGTACTTC. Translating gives CASSLNWSQNEQYF.

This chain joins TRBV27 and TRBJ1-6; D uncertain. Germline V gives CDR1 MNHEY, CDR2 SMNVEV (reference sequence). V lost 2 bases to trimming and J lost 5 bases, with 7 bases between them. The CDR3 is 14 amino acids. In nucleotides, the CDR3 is TGTGCCAGCAGTTTACGGGGAAATAATTCACCCCTCCACTTT. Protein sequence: CASSLRGNNSPLHF.

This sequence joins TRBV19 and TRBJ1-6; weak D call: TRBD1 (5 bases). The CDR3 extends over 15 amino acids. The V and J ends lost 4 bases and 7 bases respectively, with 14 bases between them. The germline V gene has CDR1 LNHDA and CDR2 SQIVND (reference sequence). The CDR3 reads CASSNAAGRNSPLHF. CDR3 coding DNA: TGTGCCAGTAGTAACGCGGCAGGGCGGAATTCACCCCTCCACTTT.

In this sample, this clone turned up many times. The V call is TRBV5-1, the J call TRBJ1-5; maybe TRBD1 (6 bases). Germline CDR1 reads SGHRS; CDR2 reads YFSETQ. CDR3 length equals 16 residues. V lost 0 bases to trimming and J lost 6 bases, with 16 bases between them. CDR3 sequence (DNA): TGCGCCAGCAGCTTGGGTACAGGGACCCGTGGTCAGCCCCAGCATTTT. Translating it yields CASSLGTGTRGQPQHF.

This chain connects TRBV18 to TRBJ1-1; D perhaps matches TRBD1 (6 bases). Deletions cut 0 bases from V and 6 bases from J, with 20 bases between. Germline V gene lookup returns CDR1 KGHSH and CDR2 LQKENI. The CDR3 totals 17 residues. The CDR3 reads CASSPPAQGGIRAEAFF. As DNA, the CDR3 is TGTGCCAGCTCACCACCAGCACAGGGTGGAATCAGGGCTGAAGCTTTCTTT.

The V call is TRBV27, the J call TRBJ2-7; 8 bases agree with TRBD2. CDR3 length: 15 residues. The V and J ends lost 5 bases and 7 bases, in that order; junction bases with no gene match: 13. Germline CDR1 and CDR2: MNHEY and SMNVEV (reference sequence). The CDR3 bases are TGTGCCAGCAGTGGCGGAGCGGGAGATCGAAGAGAGCAGTACTTC. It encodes CASSGGAGDRREQYF.

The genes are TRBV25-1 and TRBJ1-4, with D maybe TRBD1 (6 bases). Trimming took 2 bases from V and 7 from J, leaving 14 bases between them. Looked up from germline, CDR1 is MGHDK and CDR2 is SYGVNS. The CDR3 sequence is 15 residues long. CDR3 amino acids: CASSERQASAEKLFF. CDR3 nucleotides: TGTGCCAGCAGTGAACGACAGGCCTCCGCTGAAAAACTGTTTTTT.

CDR3 region: CASLGRGSNYGYTF. CDR3 coding DNA: TGTGCCAGTTTAGGCCGGGGAAGCAACTATGGCTACACCTTC. The chain uses TRBV7-8 and TRBJ1-2, with D unclear. The CDR3 is 14 amino acids. Trimming took 9 bases from V and 2 from J, leaving 16 bases between them. The V gene's germline CDR1 is SGHVS and CDR2 FQNEAQ.

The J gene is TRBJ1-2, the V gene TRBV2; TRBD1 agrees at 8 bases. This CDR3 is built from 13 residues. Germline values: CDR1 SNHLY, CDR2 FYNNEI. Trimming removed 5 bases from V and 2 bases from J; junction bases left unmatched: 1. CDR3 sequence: CASSRTGNYGYTF. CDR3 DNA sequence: TGTGCCAGCAGTCGGACAGGGAACTATGGCTACACCTTC.

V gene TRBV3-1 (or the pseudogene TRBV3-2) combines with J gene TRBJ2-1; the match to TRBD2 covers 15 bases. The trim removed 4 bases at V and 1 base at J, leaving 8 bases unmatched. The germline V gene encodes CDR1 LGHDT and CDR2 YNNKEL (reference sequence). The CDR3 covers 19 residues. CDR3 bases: TGTGCCAGCAGCCTTTGGGGGACTAGCGGGGGGTCGTCCTACAATGAGCAGTTCTTC. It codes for CASSLWGTSGGSSYNEQFF.

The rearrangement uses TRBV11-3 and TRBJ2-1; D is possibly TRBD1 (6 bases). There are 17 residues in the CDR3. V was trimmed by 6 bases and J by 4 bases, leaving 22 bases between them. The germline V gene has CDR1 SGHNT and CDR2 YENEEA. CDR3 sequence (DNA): TGTGCCAGCAGACCCCGTTTAGGGACAACCCTTTACAATGAGCAGTTCTTC. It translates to CASRPRLGTTLYNEQFF. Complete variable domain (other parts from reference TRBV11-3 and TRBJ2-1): EAGVVQSPRYKIIEKKQPVAFWCNPISGHNTLYWYLQNLGQGPELLIRYENEEAVDDSQLPKDRFSAERLKGVDSTLKIQPAELGDSAVYLCASRPRLGTTLYNEQFFGPGTRLTVL.

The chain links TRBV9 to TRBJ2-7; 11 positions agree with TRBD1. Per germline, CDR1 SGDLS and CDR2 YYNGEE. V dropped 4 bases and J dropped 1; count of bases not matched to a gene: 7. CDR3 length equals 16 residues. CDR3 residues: CASSLTGTGGSYEQYF. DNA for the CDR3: TGTGCCAGCAGCCTTACCGGGACAGGGGGATCCTACGAGCAGTACTTC.

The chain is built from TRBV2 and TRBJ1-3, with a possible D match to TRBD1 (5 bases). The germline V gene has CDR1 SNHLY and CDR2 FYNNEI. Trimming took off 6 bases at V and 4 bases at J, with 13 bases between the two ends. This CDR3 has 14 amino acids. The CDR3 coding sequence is TGTGCCAGCAGCTATCAGGGTGTGGGAAACACCATATATTTT. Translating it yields CASSYQGVGNTIYF.